This T cell receptor beta chain was observed in a study of shared clonotypes between healthy human individuals. Findings and caveats of the study: Among a handful of donors, approximately 5% of naive CD4 clonotypes were found in common. Among the subsets, naive ones generally showed larger estimated richness than memory ones.

A deep-level run was used for the assay. The method was immunoSEQ multiplex PCR; TCRdb's version includes in-frame clones alone and lacks a portion of them. The sample records 550,000 to 750,000 clones, roughly nine tenths being singletons. As to this clone: Its specificity is not known.

The CDR3 runs 15 residues. Trimming cost V 4 bases and J 3 bases; bases outside gene matches: 5. Germline assignment: CDR1 SGDLS and CDR2 YYNGEE. CD45RO-negative, CCR7-selected cells formed the naive CD8 fraction, which excluded terminally differentiated effector memory CD45RA+ cells. The sequenced sample consisted of naive CD8+ T cells sorted from blood. The rearrangement links TRBV9 to TRBJ2-2; 8 bases match TRBD2. This clonotype originated in a man aged 25-40 years in good health. The CDR3 bases are TGTGCCAGCAGCCTGAGCGGGAGTTACACCGGGGAGCTGTTTTTT. Its protein is CASSLSGSYTGELFF.